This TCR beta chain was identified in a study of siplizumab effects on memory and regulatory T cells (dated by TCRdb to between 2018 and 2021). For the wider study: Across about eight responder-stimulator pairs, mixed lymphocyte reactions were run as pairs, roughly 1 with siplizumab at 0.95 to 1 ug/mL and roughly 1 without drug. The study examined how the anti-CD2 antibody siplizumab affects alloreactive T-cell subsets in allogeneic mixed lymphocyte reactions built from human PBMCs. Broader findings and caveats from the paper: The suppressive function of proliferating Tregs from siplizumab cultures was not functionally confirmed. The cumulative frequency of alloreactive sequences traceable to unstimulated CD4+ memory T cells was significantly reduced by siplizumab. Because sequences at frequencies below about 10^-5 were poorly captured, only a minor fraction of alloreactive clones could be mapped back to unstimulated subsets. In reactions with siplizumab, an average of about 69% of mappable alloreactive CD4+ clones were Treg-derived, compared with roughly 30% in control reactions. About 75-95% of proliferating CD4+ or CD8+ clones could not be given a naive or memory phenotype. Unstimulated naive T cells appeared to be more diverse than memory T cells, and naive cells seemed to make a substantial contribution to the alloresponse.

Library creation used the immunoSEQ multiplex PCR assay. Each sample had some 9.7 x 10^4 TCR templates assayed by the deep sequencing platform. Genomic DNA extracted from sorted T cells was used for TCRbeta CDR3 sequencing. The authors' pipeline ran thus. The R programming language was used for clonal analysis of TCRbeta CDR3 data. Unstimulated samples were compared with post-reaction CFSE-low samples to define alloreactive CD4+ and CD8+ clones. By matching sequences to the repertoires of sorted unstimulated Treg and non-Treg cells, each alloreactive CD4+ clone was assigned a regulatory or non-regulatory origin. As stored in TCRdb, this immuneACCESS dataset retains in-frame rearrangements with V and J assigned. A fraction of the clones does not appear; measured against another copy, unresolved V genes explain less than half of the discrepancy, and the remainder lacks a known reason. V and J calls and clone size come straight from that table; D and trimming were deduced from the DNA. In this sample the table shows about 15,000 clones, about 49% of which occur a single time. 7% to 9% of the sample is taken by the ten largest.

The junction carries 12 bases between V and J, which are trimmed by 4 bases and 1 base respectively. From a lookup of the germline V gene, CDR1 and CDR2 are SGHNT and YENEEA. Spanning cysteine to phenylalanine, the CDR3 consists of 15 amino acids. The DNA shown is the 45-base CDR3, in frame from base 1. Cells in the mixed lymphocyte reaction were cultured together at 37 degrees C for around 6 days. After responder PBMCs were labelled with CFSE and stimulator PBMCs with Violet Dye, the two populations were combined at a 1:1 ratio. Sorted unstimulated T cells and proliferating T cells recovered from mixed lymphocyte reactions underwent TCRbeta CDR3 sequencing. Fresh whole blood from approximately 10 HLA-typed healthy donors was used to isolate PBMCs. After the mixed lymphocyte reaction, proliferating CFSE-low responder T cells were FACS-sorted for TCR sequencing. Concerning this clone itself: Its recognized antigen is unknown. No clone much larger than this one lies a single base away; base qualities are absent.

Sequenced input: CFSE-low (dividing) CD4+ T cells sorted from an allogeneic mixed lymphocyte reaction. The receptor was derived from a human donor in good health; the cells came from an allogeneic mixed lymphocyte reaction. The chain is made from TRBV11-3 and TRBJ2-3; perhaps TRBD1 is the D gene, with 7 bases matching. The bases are TGTGCCAGCAGCTCTCAGGGGGGACGCACAGATACGCAGTATTTT. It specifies CASSSQGGRTDTQYF.